One sample yielded the 11 T cell receptor beta chains listed below, sequenced in a study of OX40 agonist ivuxolimab in advanced cancers. Data came from immunoSEQ multiplex PCR; TCRdb stores just in-frame clones and leaves some out. The sample consists of 70,000 to 95,000 clones, around 84% of them appearing once. Sample: CD4+ or CD8+ T cells sorted from blood, taken in a trial of the OX40 agonist ivuxolimab. These receptor sequences come from an adult with an advanced solid tumor such as melanoma, head and neck, liver or kidney cancer.

J is TRBJ1-2 and V is TRBV10-3; D gene ambiguous. CDR1 and CDR2 from the germline V gene are ENHRY and SYGVKD. The CDR3 extends over 12 amino acids. V lost 4 bases and J lost 6, with 9 bases in between. The CDR3 coding sequence is TGTGCCATCAGTGTGGCAGAGCATGGCTACACCTTC. It codes for CAISVAEHGYTF.

The chain links TRBV28 to TRBJ1-5; TRBD1 matches 11 bases. The CDR3 has 16 amino acids. CDR1 and CDR2 (germline): MDHEN, SYDVKM. J was trimmed by 3 bases and V by 5 bases; bases with no gene match: 6. The CDR3: CASSPWTGGNNQPQHF. The DNA of the CDR3 is TGTGCCAGCAGTCCATGGACAGGGGGCAACAATCAGCCCCAGCATTTT. The full variable domain, in which reference TRBV28 and TRBJ1-5 provide the parts outside the CDR3, is DVKVTQSSRYLVKRTGEKVFLECVQDMDHENMFWYRQDPGLGLRLIYFSYDVKMKEKGDIPEGYSVSREKKERFSLILESASTNQTSMYLCASSPWTGGNNQPQHFGDGTRLSIL.

This clone was observed a single time. The sample holds other DNA sequences that translate to the same CDR3. The J gene is TRBJ2-3, the V gene TRBV19; 9 nucleotides align to TRBD2. CDR3 length: 15 residues. Trimming took 4 bases from V and 0 from J; bases not matched to a gene: 2. CDR1 and CDR2 from the germline V gene are LNHDA and SQIVND (reference sequence). CDR3 coding DNA: TGTGCCAGTAGTAGAACTAGCGGGAGCACAGATACGCAGTATTTT. Its protein is CASSRTSGSTDTQYF.

The CDR3 region has the DNA TGTGCCACTTCGACCTCCGGGACAGGGGGCTATGGGGAGCTGTTTTTT. Translation: CATSTSGTGGYGELFF. V usage is TRBV19 and J usage is TRBJ2-2; 12 positions agree with TRBD1. V trimming: 10 bases; J trimming: 8 bases; junction bases outside the gene matches: 14. The germline gives CDR1 LNHDA, CDR2 SQIVND (reference sequence). This CDR3 contains 16 residues.

The chain recombines TRBV28 with TRBJ1-5; 8 nucleotides agree with TRBD1. This CDR3 region has 18 residues. The trim removed 6 bases at V and 0 bases at J, leaving 13 bases unmatched. Germline values: CDR1 MDHEN, CDR2 SYDVKM. CDR3 bases: TGTGCCAGCAGCCCAGGCGAGGACAGGGCGAATAGCAATCAGCCCCAGCATTTT. It translates to CASSPGEDRANSNQPQHF.

The chain has TRBV7-2 and TRBJ1-1; TRBD1 agrees at 10 bases. Germline lookup yields CDR1 SGHTA and CDR2 FQGNSA. This CDR3 contains 16 residues. Losses at the gene ends were 7 bases for V and 1 base for J; bases not matched to a gene: 9. The CDR3 bases are TGTGCCAGCAAGAGAGGACAGGGGGTTGGGAACACTGAAGCTTTCTTT. Protein product: CASKRGQGVGNTEAFF.

The chain recombines TRBV10-3 with TRBJ1-5, with D perhaps TRBD1 (6 bases). CDR3 length: 13 residues. V lost 7 bases and J 5 bases, leaving 12 bases between the germline ends. The germline V gene has CDR1 ENHRY and CDR2 SYGVKD. CDR3 sequence (DNA): TGTGCCATCACAGGGGCAGGAGATCAGCCCCAGCATTTT. This encodes CAITGAGDQPQHF.

DNA of the CDR3: TGTGCCAGCAGCCAAGAGGGGACAGGGTATCAGCCCCAGCATTTT. It specifies CASSQEGTGYQPQHF. V is TRBV4-2 and J is TRBJ1-5; 9 nucleotides line up with TRBD1. Trimming removed 0 bases from V and 5 bases from J; junction bases left unmatched: 2. The CDR3 consists of 15 residues. Germline assignment: CDR1 LGHNA and CDR2 YNFKEQ.

This chain joins TRBV7-3 and TRBJ2-3; D remains unclear. The germline V gene has CDR1 SGHTA and CDR2 FQGTGA. Trimming cost V 5 bases and J 2 bases, with 8 bases left between them. The CDR3 is made up of 13 amino acids. CDR3 nucleotides: TGTGCCAGCAGCCTAGAATACACAGATACGCAGTATTTT. Its protein product is CASSLEYTDTQYF.

The V and J genes are TRBV30 and TRBJ2-5; 7 bases line up with TRBD1. This CDR3 has 14 amino acids. V gave up 1 base and J gave up 2 bases; unmatched junction bases: 4. CDR1 GTSNPN and CDR2 SVGIG come from the germline V gene (reference sequence). The DNA of the CDR3 is TGTGCCTGGAGTGAAGGGACAGAGCAAGAGACCCAGTACTTC. It translates to CAWSEGTEQETQYF. Full variable domain (missing parts from reference TRBV30 and TRBJ2-5): SQTIHQWPATLVQPVGSPLSLECTVEGTSNPNLYWYRQAAGRGLQLLFYSVGIGQISSEVPQNLSASRPQDRQFILSSKKLLLSDSGFYLCAWSEGTEQETQYFGPGTRLLVL.

The gene calls are TRBV27 and TRBJ1-4; a weak D match, TRBD1 (5 bases). Between the trimmed V and J ends, which lost 3 bases and 7 bases, there was a span of 12 bases. Germline CDR1 MNHEY, CDR2 SMNVEV (reference sequence). This CDR3 is built from 14 residues. The CDR3 DNA reads as TGTGCCAGCAGTTTTCGCGGGACGCCTGAAAAACTGTTTTTT. Amino acids: CASSFRGTPEKLFF.